One sample yielded the 4 T cell receptor beta chains listed below, sequenced in a study of OX40 agonist ivuxolimab in advanced cancers. The library was built by means of the immunoSEQ multiplex PCR assay. This immuneACCESS table, as held by TCRdb, lists in-frame sequences with V and J called but not all clones. Of the missing ones, under half trace to an unresolved V gene in checked studies; the others have no known cause. The sample contains 65,000 to 95,000 clones, approximately 85% of them found a single time. The ten top clones hold 5% to 6.5% of the sample. Here the sequenced sample was CD4+ or CD8+ T cells sorted from blood, taken in a trial of the OX40 agonist ivuxolimab. All receptors derive from an adult with an advanced solid tumor such as melanoma, head and neck, liver or kidney cancer.

The CDR3 coding sequence is TGTGCCTCTAGACGACAGGGGGCGAGTAATGAAAAACTGTTTTTT. Translating gives CASRRQGASNEKLFF. The chain employs TRBV15 and TRBJ1-4, with 10 bases lining up with TRBD1. Germline CDR1 LNHNV, CDR2 YYDKDF (reference sequence). The CDR3 spans 15 residues. The junction had 10 bases not matched to a gene; V was cut back by 11 bases and J by 4 bases.

The chain is built from TRBV5-1 and TRBJ2-2; D perhaps matches TRBD1 (7 bases). This CDR3 region has 16 residues. Trimming pared 4 bases from V and 6 bases from J, leaving 19 bases between. Germline V gene data show CDR1 as SGHRS and CDR2 as YFSETQ. The CDR3 DNA reads as TGCGCCAGCAGCATCTCCCGACAGGGCGGGGCCGGGGAGCTGTTTTTT. This sequence encodes CASSISRQGGAGELFF.

This clone appeared a few times. This sequence joins TRBV2 and TRBJ1-3; D unresolved. The V end was cut by 5 bases, the J end by 4 bases, with 12 bases between. Germline-derived CDR1 and CDR2 are SNHLY and FYNNEI. The CDR3 extends over 14 amino acids. The CDR3 protein is CASSRNSRGNTIYF. The CDR3 nucleotides are TGTGCCAGCAGTCGGAACAGTCGGGGAAACACCATATATTTT.

V is TRBV4-3 and J is TRBJ1-1; D unclear. In germline, CDR1 is LGHNA, CDR2 YSLEER. V gave up 1 base and J gave up 5 bases, with 14 bases separating them. The CDR3 contains 15 residues. CDR3 in amino acids: CASSQGWAWVTEAFF. The DNA of the CDR3 is TGCGCCAGCAGCCAAGGGTGGGCATGGGTTACTGAAGCTTTCTTT.